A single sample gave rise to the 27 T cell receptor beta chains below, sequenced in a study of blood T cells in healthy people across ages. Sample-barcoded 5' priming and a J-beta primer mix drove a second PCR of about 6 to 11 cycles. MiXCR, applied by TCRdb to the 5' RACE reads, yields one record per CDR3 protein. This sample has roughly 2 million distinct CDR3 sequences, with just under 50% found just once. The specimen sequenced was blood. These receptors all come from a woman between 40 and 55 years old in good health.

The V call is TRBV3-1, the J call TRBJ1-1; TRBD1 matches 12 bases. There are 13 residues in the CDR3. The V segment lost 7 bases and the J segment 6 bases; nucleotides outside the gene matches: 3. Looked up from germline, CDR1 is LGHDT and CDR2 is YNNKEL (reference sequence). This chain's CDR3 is CASKGQGASEAFF. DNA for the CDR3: TGTGCCAGCAAGGGACAGGGGGCTTCTGAAGCTTTCTTT.

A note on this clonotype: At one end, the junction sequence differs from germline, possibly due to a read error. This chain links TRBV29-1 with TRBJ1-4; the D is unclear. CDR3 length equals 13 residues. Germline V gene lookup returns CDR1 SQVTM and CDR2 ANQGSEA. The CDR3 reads CSVGVVLNEKPFF. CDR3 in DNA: TGCAGCGTTGGAGTGGTCCTTAATGAAAAACCGTTTTTT.

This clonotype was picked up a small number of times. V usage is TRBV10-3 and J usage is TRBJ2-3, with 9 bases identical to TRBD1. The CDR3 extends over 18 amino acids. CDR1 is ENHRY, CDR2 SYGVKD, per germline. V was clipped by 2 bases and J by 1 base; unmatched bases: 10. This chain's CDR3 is CAISETGTGKARTDTQYF. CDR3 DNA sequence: TGTGCCATCAGTGAGACAGGGACAGGGAAGGCGCGCACAGATACGCAGTATTTT.

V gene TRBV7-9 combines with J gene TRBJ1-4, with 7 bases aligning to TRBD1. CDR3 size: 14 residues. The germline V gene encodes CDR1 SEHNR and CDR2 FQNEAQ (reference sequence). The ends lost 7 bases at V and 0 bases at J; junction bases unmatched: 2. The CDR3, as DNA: TGTGCCAGCACCCAGGGGGCAACTAATGAAAAACTGTTTTTT. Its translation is CASTQGATNEKLFF.

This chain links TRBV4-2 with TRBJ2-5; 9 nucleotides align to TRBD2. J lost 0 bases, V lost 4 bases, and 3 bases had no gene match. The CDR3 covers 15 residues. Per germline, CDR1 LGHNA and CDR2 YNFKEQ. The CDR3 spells CASSRERGDQETQYF. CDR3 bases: TGTGCCAGCAGCCGAGAGCGGGGGGACCAAGAGACCCAGTACTTC.

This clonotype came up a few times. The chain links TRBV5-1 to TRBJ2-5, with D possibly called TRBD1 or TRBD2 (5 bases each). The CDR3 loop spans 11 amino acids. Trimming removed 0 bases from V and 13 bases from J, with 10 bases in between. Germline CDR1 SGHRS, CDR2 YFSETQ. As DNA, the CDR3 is TGCGCCAGCAGCTTGGGGGGCGGACTGTACTTC. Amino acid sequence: CASSLGGGLYF. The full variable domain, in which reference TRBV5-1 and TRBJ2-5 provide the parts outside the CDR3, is KAGVTQTPRYLIKTRGQQVTLSCSPISGHRSVSWYQQTPGQGLQFLFEYFSETQRNKGNFPGRFSGRQFSNSRSEMNVSTLELGDSALYLCASSLGGGLYFGPGTRLLVL.

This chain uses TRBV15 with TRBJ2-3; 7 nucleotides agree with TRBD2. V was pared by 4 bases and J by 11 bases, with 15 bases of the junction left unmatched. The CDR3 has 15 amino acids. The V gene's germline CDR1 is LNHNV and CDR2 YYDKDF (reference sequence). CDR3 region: CATSIRSRDGGKQYF. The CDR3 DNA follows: TGTGCCACCAGCATCCGGTCCCGGGACGGGGGGAAGCAGTATTTT. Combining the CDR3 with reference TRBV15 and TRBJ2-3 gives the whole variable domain DAMVIQNPRYQVTQFGKPVTLSCSQTLNHNVMYWYQQKSSQAPKLLFHYYDKDFNNEADTPDNFQSRRPNTSFCFLDIRSPGLGDTAMYLCATSIRSRDGGKQYFGPGTRLTVL.

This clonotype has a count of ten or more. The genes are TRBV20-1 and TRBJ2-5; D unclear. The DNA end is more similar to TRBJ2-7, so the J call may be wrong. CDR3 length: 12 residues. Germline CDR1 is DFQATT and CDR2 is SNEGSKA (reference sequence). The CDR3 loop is CSALRYGYEQYF. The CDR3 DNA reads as TGCAGTGCCCTCCGGTACGGTTACGAGCAGTACTTC.

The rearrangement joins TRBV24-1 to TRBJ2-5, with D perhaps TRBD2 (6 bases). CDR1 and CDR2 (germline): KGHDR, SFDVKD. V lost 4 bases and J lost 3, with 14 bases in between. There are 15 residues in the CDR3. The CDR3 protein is CATSDSGGGKETQYF. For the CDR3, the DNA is TGTGCCACCAGTGACTCCGGGGGAGGAAAAGAGACCCAGTACTTC.

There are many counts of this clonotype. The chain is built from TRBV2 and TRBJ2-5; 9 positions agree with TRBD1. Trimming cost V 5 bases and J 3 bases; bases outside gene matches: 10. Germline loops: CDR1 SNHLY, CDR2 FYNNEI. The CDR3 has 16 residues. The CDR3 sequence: CASSPVTGGPKETQYF. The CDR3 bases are TGTGCCAGCAGTCCAGTGACAGGGGGTCCGAAAGAGACCCAGTACTTC.

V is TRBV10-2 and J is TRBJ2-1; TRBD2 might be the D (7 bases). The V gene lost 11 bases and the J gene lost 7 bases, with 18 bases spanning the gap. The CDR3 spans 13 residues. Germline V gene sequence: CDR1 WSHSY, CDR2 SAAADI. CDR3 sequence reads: CAVFTGGSNEQFF. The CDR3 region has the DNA TGCGCCGTATTTACGGGGGGCTCAAATGAGCAGTTCTTC.

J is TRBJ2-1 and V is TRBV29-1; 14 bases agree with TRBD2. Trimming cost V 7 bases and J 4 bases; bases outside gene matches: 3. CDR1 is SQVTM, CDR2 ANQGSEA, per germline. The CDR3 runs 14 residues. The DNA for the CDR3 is TGCAGCGGACTAGCGGGGGGGCTATACAATGAGCAGTTCTTC. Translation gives CSGLAGGLYNEQFF.

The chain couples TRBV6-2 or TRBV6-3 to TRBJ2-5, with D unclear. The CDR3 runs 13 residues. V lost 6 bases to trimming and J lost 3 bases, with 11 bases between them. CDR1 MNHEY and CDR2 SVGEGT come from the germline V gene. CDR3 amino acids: CASRPSGEETQYF. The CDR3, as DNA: TGTGCCAGCAGACCCTCAGGAGAAGAGACCCAGTACTTC.

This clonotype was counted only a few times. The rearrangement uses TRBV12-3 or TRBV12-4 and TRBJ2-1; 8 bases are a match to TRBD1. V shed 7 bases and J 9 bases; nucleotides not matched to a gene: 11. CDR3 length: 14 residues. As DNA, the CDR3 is TGTGCCAGCACCCCAGGACAGGGTACCAGTGAGCAGTTCTTC. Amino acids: CASTPGQGTSEQFF.

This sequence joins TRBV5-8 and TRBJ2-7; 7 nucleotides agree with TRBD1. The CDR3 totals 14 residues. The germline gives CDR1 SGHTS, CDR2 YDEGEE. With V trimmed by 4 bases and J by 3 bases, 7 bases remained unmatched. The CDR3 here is CASSEGQAYYEQYF. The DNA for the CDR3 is TGTGCCAGCAGCGAAGGACAGGCTTACTACGAGCAGTACTTC.

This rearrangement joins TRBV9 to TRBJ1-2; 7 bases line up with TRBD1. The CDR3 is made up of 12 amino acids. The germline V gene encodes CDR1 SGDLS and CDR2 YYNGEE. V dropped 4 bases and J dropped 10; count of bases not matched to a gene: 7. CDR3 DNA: TGTGCCAGCAGCACCGACAGGGATGACTACACCTTC. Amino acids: CASSTDRDDYTF.

CDR3 sequence reads: CATSSRDYSYEQYF. In nucleotides, the CDR3 is TGTGCCACCAGCAGCCGGGATTACTCCTACGAGCAGTACTTC. This chain connects TRBV15 to TRBJ2-7, with a weak D call TRBD2 (5 bases). V lost 3 bases and J lost 0, with 9 bases in between. Germline V gene lookup returns CDR1 LNHNV and CDR2 YYDKDF (reference sequence). The CDR3 covers 14 residues. The full variable domain, rest sourced from reference TRBV15 and TRBJ2-7, is DAMVIQNPRYQVTQFGKPVTLSCSQTLNHNVMYWYQQKSSQAPKLLFHYYDKDFNNEADTPDNFQSRRPNTSFCFLDIRSPGLGDTAMYLCATSSRDYSYEQYFGPGTRLTVT.

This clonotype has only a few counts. CDR3 sequence: CASSAHSVADTQYF. The CDR3 DNA follows: TGTGCCAGCTCGGCACACTCGGTGGCAGATACGCAGTATTTT. This chain connects TRBV6-6 to TRBJ2-3, with no clear D. The CDR3 has 14 amino acids. V lost 8 bases, J lost 4 bases, and 16 bases lay in between. CDR1 MNHNY and CDR2 SVGAGI come from the germline V gene (reference sequence).

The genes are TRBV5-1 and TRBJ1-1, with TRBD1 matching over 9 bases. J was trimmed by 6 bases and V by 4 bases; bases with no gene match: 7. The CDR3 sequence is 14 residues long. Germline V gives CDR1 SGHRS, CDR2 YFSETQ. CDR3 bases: TGCGCCAGCAGCGCCGGGACAGGGTACCCTGAAGCTTTCTTT. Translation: CASSAGTGYPEAFF.

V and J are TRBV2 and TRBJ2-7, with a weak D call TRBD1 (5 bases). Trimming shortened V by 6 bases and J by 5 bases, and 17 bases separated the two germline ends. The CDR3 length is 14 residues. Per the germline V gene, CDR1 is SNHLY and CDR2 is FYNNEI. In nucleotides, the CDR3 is TGTGCCAGCAGGGAGAACCAATCAGGGAACGAGCAGTACTTC. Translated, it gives CASRENQSGNEQYF.

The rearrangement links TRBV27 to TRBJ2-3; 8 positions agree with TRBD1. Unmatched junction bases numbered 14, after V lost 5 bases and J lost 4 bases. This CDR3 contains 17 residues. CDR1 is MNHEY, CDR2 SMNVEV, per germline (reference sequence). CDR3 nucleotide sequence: TGTGCCAGCAGTGAACTGCGGACAGGGTGGGAGTCAGATACGCAGTATTTT. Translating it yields CASSELRTGWESDTQYF.

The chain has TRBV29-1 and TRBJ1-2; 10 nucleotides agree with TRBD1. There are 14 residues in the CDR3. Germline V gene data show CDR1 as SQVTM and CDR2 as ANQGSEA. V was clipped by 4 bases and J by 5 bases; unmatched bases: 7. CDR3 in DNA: TGCAGCGTTGTCGGGACAGGGGAGGAATATGGCTACACCTTC. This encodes CSVVGTGEEYGYTF.

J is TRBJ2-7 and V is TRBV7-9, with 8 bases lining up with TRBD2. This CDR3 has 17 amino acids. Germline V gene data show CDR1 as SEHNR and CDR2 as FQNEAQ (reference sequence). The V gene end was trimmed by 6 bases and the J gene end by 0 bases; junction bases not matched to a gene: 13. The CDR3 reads CASRHQASGGSSYEQYF. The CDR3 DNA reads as TGTGCCAGCAGACATCAAGCAAGCGGGGGCAGCTCCTACGAGCAGTACTTC.

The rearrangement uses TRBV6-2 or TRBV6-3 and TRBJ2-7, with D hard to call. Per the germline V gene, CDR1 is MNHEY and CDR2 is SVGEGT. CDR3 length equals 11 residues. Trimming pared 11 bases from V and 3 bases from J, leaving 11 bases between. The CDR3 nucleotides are TGTGCCGCCGCCAGGAGCTACGAGCAGTACTTC. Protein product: CAAARSYEQYF.

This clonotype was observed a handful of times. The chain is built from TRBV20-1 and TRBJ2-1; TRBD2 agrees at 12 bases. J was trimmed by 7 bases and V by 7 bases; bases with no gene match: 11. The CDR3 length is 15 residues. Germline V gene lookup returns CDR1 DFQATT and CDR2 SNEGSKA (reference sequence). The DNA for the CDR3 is TGCAGTGTTCCACTCCTAGCGGGGGGGCAAAATGAGCAGTTCTTC. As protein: CSVPLLAGGQNEQFF.

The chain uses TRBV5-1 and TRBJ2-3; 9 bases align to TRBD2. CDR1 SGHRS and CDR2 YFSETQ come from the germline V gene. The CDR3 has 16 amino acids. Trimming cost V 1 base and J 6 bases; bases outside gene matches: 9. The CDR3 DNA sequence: TGCGCCAGCAGCTTGAATAGGGCTAGCGGGGTCGATACGCAGTATTTT. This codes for CASSLNRASGVDTQYF.

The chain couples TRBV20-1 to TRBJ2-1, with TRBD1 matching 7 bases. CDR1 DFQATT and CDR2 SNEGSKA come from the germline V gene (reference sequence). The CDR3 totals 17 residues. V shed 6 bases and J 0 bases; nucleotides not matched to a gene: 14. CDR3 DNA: TGCAGTGCCCAGAGACAGGGCCTCCTTAGCTCCTACAATGAGCAGTTCTTC. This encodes CSAQRQGLLSSYNEQFF.